This TCR beta chain is drawn from a study of CD8+CD57+ T cells in acquired aplastic anemia. Overall study: DNA per sorted CD4+ or CD8+ sample ranged about 0.19 to 30 ug, averaging roughly 3.5 ug. Read counts for CD4+ cells (from healthy donors) averaged roughly 10 million.

V was clipped by 4 bases and J by 3 bases; unmatched bases: 3. The CDR3 is made up of 13 amino acids. CDR1 and CDR2 from the germline V gene are MNHNS and SASEGT. Broader study findings: Researchers reported that CD8+ Simpson's diversity was not significantly different in patients versus controls. Patients had twenty-nine CD8+ CDR3 sequences in common with controls (the shared set).

The sample holds many counts of this clonotype. The antigen is not known. CDR3 and TCR beta VDJ profiling relied on genomic DNA as the template. TCRdb re-analysed the reads in MiXCR, keeping a single row per CDR3 protein. Counted here are about 220,000 distinct CDR3 sequences, 34% occurring once; the ten biggest clones make up approximately 1.2%. What was sequenced was sorted CD4+, CD8+, or CD8+CD57+ T cells (not recorded which) from PBMCs. The chain combines TRBV6-1 with TRBJ2-7; TRBD1 agrees at 7 bases. The source of this sequence is a human donor in good health, serving as a control. The CDR3 sequence is CASSATGVYEQYF. CDR3 sequence (DNA): TGTGCCAGCAGTGCCACAGGGGTCTACGAGCAGTACTTC.